This T cell receptor (beta chain) came from a study of T-cell memory formation after mild COVID-19 (dated by TCRdb to the early 2020s). Study-level background: TCR sequence clusters from the two donors were largely donor specific. In a couple of donors, T-cell clones that expanded and contracted after mild COVID-19 were tracked by sequencing TCRalpha and TCRbeta repertoires over time. Two young, previously healthy adult volunteers made up the cohort, one male and one female.

Ficoll-Paque density gradient centrifugation was the method used to isolate PBMCs. Study-wide findings and limitations: Contracting CD4+ clones appeared mostly in the CM and EM memory subsets, whereas CD8+ clones were enriched in EMRA. The study included only a couple of mild cases, and larger cohorts that include severe cases with pre-infection samples were judged to be necessary. The second-wave clones that peaked on day 37 were not confirmed to be SARS-CoV-2 specific. The detection of some responding clones in pre-infection memory suggests that pre-existing cross-reactive memory T cells joined the SARS-CoV-2 response. From day 15 to 85, contracting clones showed balanced CD4/CD8 phenotypes, whereas a second wave of clones that expanded from day 15 to 37 leaned towards CD4+.

For sequencing, an Illumina NovaSeq 6000 was employed. TCRalpha and TCRbeta cDNA libraries were built by 5'RACE with constant-segment primers, adding sample barcodes and unique molecular identifiers. RNA was extracted from every sample with Trizol reagent. Libraries were amplified in two PCR steps, with a second sample barcode and Illumina TruSeq adapters added in the second step. Libraries were sequenced on an Illumina NovaSeq with 2 x 150 bp paired-end reads. In the original analysis: Reads were demultiplexed and collapsed into UMI-guided consensus sequences with migec v1.2.7. With mixcr v2.1.11, UMI consensuses were aligned to TRA and TRB V and J templates and assembled into clonotypes. Expanded or contracted clonotypes were those called significant by both edgeR and NoisET, with noise models trained on biological replicates. For edgeR calls, the thresholds were a false discovery rate-adjusted p below 0.01 and a log2 fold-change of 1. As an exploratory analysis of dynamics, max-normalized trajectories of the 1000 most abundant clonotypes were examined by PCA with hierarchical clustering. Each responding clone was given a CD4 or CD8 phenotype based on the CD4+ and CD8+ repertoires, which had been sequenced separately. Starting from the raw public reads, TCRdb applied fastp trimming at Q25, assembled clones with MiXCR and retained in-frame beta chains. Entries are consolidated by CDR3 protein sequence, retaining the most common genes and DNA. The V and J calls and clone size come from TCRdb's table, not from the authors' own analysis. The sample has more than 300,000 distinct CDR3 sequences on record, roughly 13% of them singletons. Approximately 21% of the sample is taken by the ten largest.

For CDR1 and CDR2, the germline V gene lists SGHVS and FNYEAQ. Including the terminal cysteine and phenylalanine, the CDR3 comprises 14 residues. Just the 42-base CDR3 DNA is kept, in frame starting at base 1. V sheds 2 bases and J sheds 6 bases, leaving 11 bases between their ends. This clonotype was seen more than once but under ten times. Its antigen specificity is not known. The sample holds no much larger clone one base away, and base qualities are not on file. Sequencing was carried out using PBMCs or a T cell subset sorted from them (not recorded which). The clonotype originates from a man younger than 35 who had mild COVID-19 (a few samples of this study predate the infection). The sample titles of this study are shuffled in the database, so cell type and time point are left out; the donor was told from shared clones. The receptor chain draws on TRBV7-6 and TRBJ1-5, with TRBD1 tentatively as D gene (5 bases match). The CDR3 reads CASSLYRGTQPQHF. The sequence in DNA is TGTGCCAGCAGCTTATATCGGGGGACTCAGCCCCAGCATTTT.